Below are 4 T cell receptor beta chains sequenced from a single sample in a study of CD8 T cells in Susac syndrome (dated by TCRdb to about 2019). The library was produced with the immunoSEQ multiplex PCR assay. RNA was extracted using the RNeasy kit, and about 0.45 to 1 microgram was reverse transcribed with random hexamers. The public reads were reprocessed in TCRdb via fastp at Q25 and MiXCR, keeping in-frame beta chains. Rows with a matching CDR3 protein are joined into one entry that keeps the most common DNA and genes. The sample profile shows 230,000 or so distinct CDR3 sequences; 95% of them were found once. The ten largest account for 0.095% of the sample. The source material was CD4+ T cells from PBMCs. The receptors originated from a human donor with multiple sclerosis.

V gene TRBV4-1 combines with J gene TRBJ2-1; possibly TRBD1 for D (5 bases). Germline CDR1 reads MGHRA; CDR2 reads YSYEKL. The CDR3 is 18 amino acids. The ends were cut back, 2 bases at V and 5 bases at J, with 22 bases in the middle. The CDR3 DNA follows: TGCGCCAGCAGCCAACTCGACATGGGGCTCGGGCTTCACAATGAGCAGTTCTTC. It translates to CASSQLDMGLGLHNEQFF.

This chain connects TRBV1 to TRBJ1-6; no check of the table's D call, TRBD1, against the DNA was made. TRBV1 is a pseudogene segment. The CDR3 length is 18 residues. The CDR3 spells CTSSQDWTGAGVNSPLHF. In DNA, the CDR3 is TGCACCAGCAGCCAAGATTGGACAGGGGCGGGGGTAAATTCACCCCTCCACTTT.

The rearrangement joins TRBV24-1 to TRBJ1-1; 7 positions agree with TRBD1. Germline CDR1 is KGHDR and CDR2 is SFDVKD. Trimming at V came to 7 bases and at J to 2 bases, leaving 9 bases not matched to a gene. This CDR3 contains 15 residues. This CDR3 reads CATRLTQGINTEAFF. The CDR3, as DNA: TGTGCCACCAGACTGACACAGGGGATTAACACTGAAGCTTTCTTT.

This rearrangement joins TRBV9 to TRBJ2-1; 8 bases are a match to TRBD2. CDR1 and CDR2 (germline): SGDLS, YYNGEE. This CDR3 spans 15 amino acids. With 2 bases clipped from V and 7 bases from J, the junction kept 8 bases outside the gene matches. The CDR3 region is CASSVSGSGTNEQFF. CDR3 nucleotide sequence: TGTGCCAGCAGCGTCAGCGGGAGTGGGACAAATGAGCAGTTCTTC.